The source of this T cell receptor (beta chain) is a study of blood T cell repertoires in COVID-19. For the study at large: The samples span acute and convalescent COVID-19 from the United States, Italy and Spain. The cDNA or gDNA used as material had been derived from T cells, B-cell-depleted T cells, or PBMCs.

In the authors' methods: Amplifying reference gene primers gave estimates of nucleated cell counts. Generated by immunoSEQ multiplex PCR, the TCRdb table keeps only in-frame clones and is missing some. Clone size and V and J calls were adopted from that table, with D and trimming inferred from the DNA. The data hold approximately 130,000 clones, with 80% to 90% observed a single time. The specimen was peripheral blood. The receptor was derived from a human donor in a cohort sampled during active COVID-19.

The CDR3, as DNA: TGTGCCATTCCGGAGGCGGGGGCCAACACCGGGGAGCTGTTTTTT. Translation: CAIPEAGANTGELFF. The V gene is TRBV7-9, the J gene TRBJ2-2, with a possible D match to TRBD2 (7 bases). Deletions cut 10 bases from V and 2 bases from J, with 17 bases between. The CDR3 is made up of 15 amino acids. The germline V gene encodes CDR1 SEHNR and CDR2 FQNEAQ (reference sequence). Full variable domain (remainder filled in from reference TRBV7-9 and TRBJ2-2): DTGVSQNPRHKITKRGQNVTFRCDPISEHNRLYWYRQTLGQGPEFLTYFQNEAQLEKSRLLSDRFSAERPKGSFSTLEIQRTEQGDSAMYLCAIPEAGANTGELFFGEGSRLTVL.